The next 19 T cell receptor beta chains were all read from a single sample in a study of blood T cell repertoires in COVID-19. Method: immunoSEQ multiplex PCR; TCRdb's copy keeps in-frame clones and lacks some. The table has approximately 250,000 clones, roughly 85% seen once. The sequenced sample consisted of peripheral blood. The receptor source for this set is a middle-aged man with COVID-19, enrolled during active disease.

The chain couples TRBV7-9 to TRBJ1-2; D remains unclear. This CDR3 is built from 12 residues. Trimming pared 2 bases from V and 3 bases from J, leaving 4 bases between. The germline V gene encodes CDR1 SEHNR and CDR2 FQNEAQ (reference sequence). The CDR3 is CASSLYDYGYTF. In DNA form, the CDR3 reads TGTGCCAGCAGCTTATATGACTATGGCTACACCTTC.

This chain connects TRBV24-1 to TRBJ2-7; D perhaps matches TRBD1 (6 bases). V lost 9 bases and J 2 bases, leaving 16 bases between the germline ends. This CDR3 comprises 14 residues. The germline gives CDR1 KGHDR, CDR2 SFDVKD. The CDR3, as DNA: TGTGCCACCGGACCGGGACAACCTCCCTACGAGCAGTACTTC. This gives the protein CATGPGQPPYEQYF.

This chain joins TRBV19 and TRBJ2-1; possibly TRBD2 for D (5 bases). CDR1 and CDR2 (germline): LNHDA, SQIVND (reference sequence). The V end lost 6 bases, the J end lost 0 bases, and 9 bases lay between the germline ends. This CDR3 spans 14 amino acids. The CDR3 protein is CASSGLSSYNEQFF. CDR3 in DNA: TGTGCCAGTAGCGGACTGAGCTCCTACAATGAGCAGTTCTTC.

V usage is TRBV19 and J usage is TRBJ2-7; D is perhaps TRBD1 (6 bases). The germline V gene has CDR1 LNHDA and CDR2 SQIVND (reference sequence). Between the trimmed V and J ends, which lost 3 bases and 4 bases, there was a span of 13 bases. The CDR3 contains 14 residues. The chain's CDR3 is CASSMRAGAYEQYF. The CDR3 coding sequence is TGTGCCAGTAGTATGAGGGCAGGGGCATACGAGCAGTACTTC.

This chain links TRBV19 with TRBJ1-1; 10 bases agree with TRBD1. CDR3 size: 12 residues. Germline V gene sequence: CDR1 LNHDA, CDR2 SQIVND (reference sequence). The J segment lost 8 bases and the V segment lost 8 bases, leaving 5 bases of the junction unmatched. The CDR3 nucleotides read TGTGCCAGTCGGGACAGGGGATACGAAGCTTTCTTT. Amino acid sequence: CASRDRGYEAFF.

CDR3 sequence reads: CASRLTGGVDYGYTF. The CDR3, as DNA: TGTGCCAGCAGACTCACAGGGGGCGTAGACTATGGCTACACCTTC. The chain is built from TRBV3-1 (or the pseudogene TRBV3-2) and TRBJ1-2; 9 bases fit TRBD1. Germline V gene lookup returns CDR1 LGHDT and CDR2 YNNKEL (reference sequence). Trimming removed 6 bases from V and 3 bases from J; junction bases left unmatched: 8. The length of the CDR3 is 15 residues.

V usage is TRBV6-5 and J usage is TRBJ2-7, with TRBD1 matching 7 bases. CDR3 length equals 15 residues. V lost 7 bases and J lost 0; bases outside the gene matches: 9. CDR1 and CDR2 (germline): MNHEY, SVGAGI. CDR3 residues: CASIETGVRSYEQYF. The CDR3 DNA reads as TGTGCCAGCATCGAAACAGGGGTTCGCTCCTACGAGCAGTACTTC.

The chain links TRBV19 to TRBJ2-3; possibly TRBD1 for D (5 bases). The CDR3 is 15 amino acids. In germline, CDR1 is LNHDA, CDR2 SQIVND (reference sequence). The ends were cut back, 1 base at V and 2 bases at J, with 10 bases in the middle. The CDR3 sequence: CASSIGRQSTDTQYF. Here the CDR3 DNA reads TGTGCCAGTAGTATAGGGAGACAGTCCACAGATACGCAGTATTTT. Based on the CDR3 plus reference TRBV19 and TRBJ2-3, the full variable domain is DGGITQSPKYLFRKEGQNVTLSCEQNLNHDAMYWYRQDPGQGLRLIYYSQIVNDFQKGDIAEGYSVSREKKESFPLTVTSAQKNPTAFYLCASSIGRQSTDTQYFGPGTRLTVL.

The CDR3 DNA sequence: TGCGCCAGCAGCTTGTTGGGACAGGGGGGACCCGGGGAGCTGTTTTTT. Protein: CASSLLGQGGPGELFF. The chain couples TRBV5-1 to TRBJ2-2; 11 bases map to TRBD1. This CDR3 is 16 amino acids long. CDR1 and CDR2 (germline): SGHRS, YFSETQ. The V and J ends lost 1 base and 6 bases, in that order; junction bases with no gene match: 5.

This chain joins TRBV19 and TRBJ2-1; 11 bases map to TRBD1. The germline CDR1 and CDR2 sequences are LNHDA and SQIVND (reference sequence). The CDR3 runs to 17 residues. V lost 4 bases, J lost 7 bases, and 12 bases stayed unmatched. The CDR3 region is CASSTSQGQGALNEQFF. The CDR3 region has the DNA TGTGCCAGTAGTACTTCCCAAGGACAGGGGGCCTTAAATGAGCAGTTCTTC.

This clone has only one observation. The chain combines TRBV29-1 with TRBJ2-5, with D possibly matching TRBD1 (5 bases). Deletions cut 4 bases from V and 2 bases from J, with 11 bases between. This CDR3 region has 13 residues. CDR1 SQVTM and CDR2 ANQGSEA come from the germline V gene. CDR3 bases: TGCAGCGTTGCAGGGCACAGGCAAGAGACCCAGTACTTC. Protein: CSVAGHRQETQYF.

The chain joins TRBV19 to TRBJ1-1; perhaps TRBD1 as D (6 bases). The germline V gene encodes CDR1 LNHDA and CDR2 SQIVND (reference sequence). Trimming removed 5 bases at V and 7 bases at J, with 14 bases between. CDR3 length: 13 amino acids. CDR3 nucleotides: TGTGCCAGTAGTTTGGACAGAAAATTTGAAGCTTTCTTT. Translating it yields CASSLDRKFEAFF.

This clone was counted a single time. CDR3 sequence: CASSLVLHTAGGPETQYF. CDR3 bases: TGTGCCAGCAGCTTGGTTTTACATACGGCGGGGGGGCCGGAGACCCAGTACTTC. The chain recombines TRBV7-9 with TRBJ2-5, with 9 nucleotides matching TRBD2. V lost 3 bases, J lost 5 bases, and 16 bases stayed unmatched. The CDR3 consists of 18 residues. Per germline, CDR1 SEHNR and CDR2 FQNEAQ (reference sequence).

This clone was counted a single time. The chain recombines TRBV7-9 with TRBJ2-7, with 12 positions matching TRBD1. This CDR3 has 15 residues. Germline CDR1 SEHNR, CDR2 FQNEAQ (reference sequence). Losses at the gene ends were 4 bases for V and 6 bases for J; bases not matched to a gene: 7. The CDR3 DNA follows: TGTGCCAGCAGCTCTACCGGGACAGGGGGCAGCGAGCAGTACTTC. It is translated as CASSSTGTGGSEQYF.

The V gene is TRBV13, the J gene TRBJ1-3; the match to TRBD1 covers 7 bases. Per the germline V gene, CDR1 is PRHDT and CDR2 is FYEKMQ (reference sequence). Trimming took 0 bases from V and 0 from J; bases not matched to a gene: 2. The CDR3 is 16 residues long. The CDR3 loop is CASSLGGQYSGNTIYF. The CDR3 region has the DNA TGTGCCAGCAGCTTAGGGGGACAGTACTCTGGAAACACCATATATTTT.

V is TRBV9 and J is TRBJ2-6; 7 bases line up with TRBD1. The CDR3 has 19 amino acids. CDR1 SGDLS and CDR2 YYNGEE come from the germline V gene. V was pared by 3 bases and J by 0 bases, with 12 bases of the junction left unmatched. As DNA, the CDR3 is TGTGCCAGCAGCGAAAGGGGACAGTTAGGTGCCTCTGGGGCCAACGTCCTGACTTTC. Translation: CASSERGQLGASGANVLTF.

The gene calls are TRBV30 and TRBJ1-5, with TRBD1 matching 9 bases. The germline CDR1 and CDR2 sequences are GTSNPN and SVGIG (reference sequence). Trimming cost V 5 bases and J 4 bases; bases outside gene matches: 6. This CDR3 has 14 residues. The CDR3 reads CAWDRGRRNQPQHF. CDR3 nucleotide sequence: TGTGCCTGGGACAGGGGGAGAAGGAATCAGCCCCAGCATTTT.

V is TRBV29-1 and J is TRBJ2-7, with a weak D call TRBD1 (5 bases). The V gene's germline CDR1 is SQVTM and CDR2 ANQGSEA. Trimming took off 0 bases at V and 2 bases at J, with 14 bases between the two ends. This CDR3 has 15 residues. This chain's CDR3 is CSVEDPAGLTYEQYF. The CDR3 bases are TGCAGCGTTGAAGATCCAGCAGGGTTAACCTACGAGCAGTACTTC.

The chain joins TRBV13 to TRBJ1-1; no definite D call. The CDR3 contains 13 residues. Trimming shortened V by 5 bases and J by 2 bases, and 9 bases separated the two germline ends. Per the germline V gene, CDR1 is PRHDT and CDR2 is FYEKMQ (reference sequence). CDR3 in DNA: TGTGCCAGCAGCCGTGACACAAACACTGAAGCTTTCTTT. Protein sequence: CASSRDTNTEAFF.